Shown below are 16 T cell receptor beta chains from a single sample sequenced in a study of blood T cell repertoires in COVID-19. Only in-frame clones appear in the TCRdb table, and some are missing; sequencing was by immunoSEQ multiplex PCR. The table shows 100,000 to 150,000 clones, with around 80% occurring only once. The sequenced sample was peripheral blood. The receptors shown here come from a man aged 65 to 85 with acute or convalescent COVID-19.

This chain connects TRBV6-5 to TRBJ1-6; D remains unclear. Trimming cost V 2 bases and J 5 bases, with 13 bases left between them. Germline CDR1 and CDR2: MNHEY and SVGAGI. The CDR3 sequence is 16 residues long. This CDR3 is CASSYTRPGDNSPLHF. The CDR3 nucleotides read TGTGCCAGCAGTTACACCCGCCCCGGGGATAATTCACCCCTCCACTTT.

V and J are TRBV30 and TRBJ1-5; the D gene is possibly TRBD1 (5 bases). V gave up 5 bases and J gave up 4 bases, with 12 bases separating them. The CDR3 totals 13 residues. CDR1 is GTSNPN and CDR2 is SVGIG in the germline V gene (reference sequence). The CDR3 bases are TGTGCCTGGGCAGGGCACGGAAATCAGCCCCAGCATTTT. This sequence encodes CAWAGHGNQPQHF.

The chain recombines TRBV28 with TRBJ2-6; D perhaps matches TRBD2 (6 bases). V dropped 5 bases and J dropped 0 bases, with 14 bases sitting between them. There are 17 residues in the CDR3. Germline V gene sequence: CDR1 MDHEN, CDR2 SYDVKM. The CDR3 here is CASSPRLVSSGANVLTF. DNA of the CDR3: TGTGCCAGCAGTCCCCGACTAGTGTCCTCTGGGGCCAACGTCCTGACTTTC.

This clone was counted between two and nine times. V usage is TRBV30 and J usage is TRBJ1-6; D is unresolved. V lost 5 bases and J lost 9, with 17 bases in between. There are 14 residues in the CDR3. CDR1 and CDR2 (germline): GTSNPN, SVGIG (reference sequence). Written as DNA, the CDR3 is TGTGCCTGGTGGAGGAGGGCCAGTAGTTCACCCCTCCACTTT. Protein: CAWWRRASSSPLHF.

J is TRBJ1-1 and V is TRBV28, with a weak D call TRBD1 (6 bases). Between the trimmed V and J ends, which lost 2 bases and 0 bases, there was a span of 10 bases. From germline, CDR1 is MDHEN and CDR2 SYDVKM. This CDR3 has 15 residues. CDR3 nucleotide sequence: TGTGCCAGCAGTTTAAACAGGGCCATGAACACTGAAGCTTTCTTT. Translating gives CASSLNRAMNTEAFF.

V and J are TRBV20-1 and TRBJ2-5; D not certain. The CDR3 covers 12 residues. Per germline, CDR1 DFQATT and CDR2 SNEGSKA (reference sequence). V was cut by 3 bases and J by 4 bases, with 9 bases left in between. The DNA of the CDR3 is TGCAGTGCTAGTCTAGGAGTAGAGACCCAGTACTTC. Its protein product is CSASLGVETQYF.

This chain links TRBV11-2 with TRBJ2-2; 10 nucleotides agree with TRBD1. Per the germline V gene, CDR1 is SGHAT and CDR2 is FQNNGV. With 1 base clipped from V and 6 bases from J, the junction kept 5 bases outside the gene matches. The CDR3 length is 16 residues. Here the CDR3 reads CASSLGGTGVAGELFF. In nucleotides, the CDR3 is TGTGCCAGCAGCTTAGGGGGGACAGGGGTTGCCGGGGAGCTGTTTTTT.

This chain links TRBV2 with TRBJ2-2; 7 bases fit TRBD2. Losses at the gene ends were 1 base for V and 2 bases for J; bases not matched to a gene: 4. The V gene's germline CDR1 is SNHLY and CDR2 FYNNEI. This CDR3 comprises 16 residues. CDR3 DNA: TGTGCCAGCAGTGAAGGTGTAGCGGGTAACACCGGGGAGCTGTTTTTT. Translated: CASSEGVAGNTGELFF.

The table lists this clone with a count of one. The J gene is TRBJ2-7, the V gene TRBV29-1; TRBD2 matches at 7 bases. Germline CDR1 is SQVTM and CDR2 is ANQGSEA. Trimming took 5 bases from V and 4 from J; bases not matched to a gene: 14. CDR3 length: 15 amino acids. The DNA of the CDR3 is TGCAGCGTTCGGGCTAGCGGAGGTGGAGTTTACGAGCAGTACTTC. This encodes CSVRASGGGVYEQYF.

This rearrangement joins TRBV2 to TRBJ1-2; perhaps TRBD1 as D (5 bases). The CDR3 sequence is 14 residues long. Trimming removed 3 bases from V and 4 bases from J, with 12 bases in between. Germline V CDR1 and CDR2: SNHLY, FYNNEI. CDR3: CASSEESGAYGYTF. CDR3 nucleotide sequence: TGTGCCAGCAGTGAGGAGAGCGGGGCCTATGGCTACACCTTC.

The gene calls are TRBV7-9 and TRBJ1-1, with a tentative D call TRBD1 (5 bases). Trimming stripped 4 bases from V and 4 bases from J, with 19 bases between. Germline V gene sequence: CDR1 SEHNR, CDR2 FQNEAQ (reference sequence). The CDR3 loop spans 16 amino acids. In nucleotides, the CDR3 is TGTGCCAGCAGCTCAATCGCGGGGGGACTCGGCACTGAAGCTTTCTTT. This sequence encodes CASSSIAGGLGTEAFF.

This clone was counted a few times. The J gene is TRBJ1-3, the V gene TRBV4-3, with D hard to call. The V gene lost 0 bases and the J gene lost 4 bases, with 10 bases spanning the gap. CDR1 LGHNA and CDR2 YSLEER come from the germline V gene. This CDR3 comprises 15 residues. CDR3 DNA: TGCGCCAGCAGCCAAGATGCTACCGGGGGAAACACCATATATTTT. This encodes CASSQDATGGNTIYF.

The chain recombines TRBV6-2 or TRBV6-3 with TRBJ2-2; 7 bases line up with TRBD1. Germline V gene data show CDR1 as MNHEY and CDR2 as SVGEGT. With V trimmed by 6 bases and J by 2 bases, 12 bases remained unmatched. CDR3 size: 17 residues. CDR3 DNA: TGTGCCAGCAGCCCTCCCCCGGGGACAGACAACACCGGGGAGCTGTTTTTT. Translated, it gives CASSPPPGTDNTGELFF.

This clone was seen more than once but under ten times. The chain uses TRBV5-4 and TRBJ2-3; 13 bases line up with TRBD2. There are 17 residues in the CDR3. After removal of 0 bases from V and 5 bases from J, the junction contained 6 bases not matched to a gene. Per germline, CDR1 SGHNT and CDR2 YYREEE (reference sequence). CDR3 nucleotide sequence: TGTGCCAGCAGCTTGGACGGGACTAGCGGGGTTAAAGATACGCAGTATTTT. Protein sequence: CASSLDGTSGVKDTQYF.

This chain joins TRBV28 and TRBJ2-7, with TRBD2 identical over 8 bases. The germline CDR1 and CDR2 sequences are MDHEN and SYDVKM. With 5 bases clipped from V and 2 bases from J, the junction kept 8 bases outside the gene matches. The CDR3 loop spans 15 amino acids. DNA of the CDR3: TGTGCCAGCAGTCTCCCCCGGGAGGGGCCCTACGAGCAGTACTTC. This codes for CASSLPREGPYEQYF.

CDR3 sequence reads: CASGSSGAETQYF. CDR3 DNA sequence: TGTGCTAGTGGTTCGTCAGGGGCCGAGACCCAGTACTTC. The gene calls are TRBV12-5 and TRBJ2-5; a possible D gene is TRBD1 (6 bases). The CDR3 sequence is 13 residues long. Trimming took off 4 bases at V and 5 bases at J, with 11 bases between the two ends. The germline CDR1 and CDR2 sequences are LGHNT and FRNRAP.